The following is a T cell receptor beta chain sequence with its context. Its matching antigen is unknown. These data come from a study of cytomegalovirus exposure and HLA in healthy donors. It was with 60 Vbeta and 13 Jbeta primers that the PCR ran. Assay: immunoSEQ multiplex PCR; the TCRdb copy retains only in-frame clones and omits some. The sample records some 200,000 clones, roughly four fifths being singletons. The CDR3 consists of 18 residues. With 5 bases clipped from V and 5 bases from J, the junction kept 17 bases outside the gene matches. Germline V CDR1 and CDR2: GTSNPN, SVGIG (reference sequence). Findings and caveats of the study: It was taken for granted in presence/absence analyses that sequencing depth across donors was roughly uniform.

The specimen sequenced was PBMCs. The clonotype originates from a woman between 25 and 40 years old in good health and CMV-seropositive. The gene calls are TRBV30 and TRBJ2-1, with 11 bases lining up with TRBD1. CDR3 protein: CAWGGTDRGREKHNEQFF. For the CDR3, the DNA is TGTGCCTGGGGTGGGACGGACAGGGGGCGCGAGAAACACAATGAGCAGTTCTTC.